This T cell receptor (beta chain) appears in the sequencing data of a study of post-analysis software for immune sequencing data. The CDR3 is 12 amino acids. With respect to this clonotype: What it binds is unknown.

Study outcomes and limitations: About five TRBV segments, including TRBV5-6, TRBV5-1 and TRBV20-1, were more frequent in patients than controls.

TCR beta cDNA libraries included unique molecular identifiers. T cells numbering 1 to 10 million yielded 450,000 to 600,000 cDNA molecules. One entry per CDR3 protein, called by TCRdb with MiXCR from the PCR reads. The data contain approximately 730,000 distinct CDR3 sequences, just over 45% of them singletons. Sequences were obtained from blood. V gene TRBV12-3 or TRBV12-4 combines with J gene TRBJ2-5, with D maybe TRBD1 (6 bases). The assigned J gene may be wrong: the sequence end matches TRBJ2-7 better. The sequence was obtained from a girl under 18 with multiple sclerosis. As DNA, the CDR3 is TGTGCCAGCAGCCGTTACAGGGACGAGCAGTACTTC. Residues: CASSRYRDEQYF.